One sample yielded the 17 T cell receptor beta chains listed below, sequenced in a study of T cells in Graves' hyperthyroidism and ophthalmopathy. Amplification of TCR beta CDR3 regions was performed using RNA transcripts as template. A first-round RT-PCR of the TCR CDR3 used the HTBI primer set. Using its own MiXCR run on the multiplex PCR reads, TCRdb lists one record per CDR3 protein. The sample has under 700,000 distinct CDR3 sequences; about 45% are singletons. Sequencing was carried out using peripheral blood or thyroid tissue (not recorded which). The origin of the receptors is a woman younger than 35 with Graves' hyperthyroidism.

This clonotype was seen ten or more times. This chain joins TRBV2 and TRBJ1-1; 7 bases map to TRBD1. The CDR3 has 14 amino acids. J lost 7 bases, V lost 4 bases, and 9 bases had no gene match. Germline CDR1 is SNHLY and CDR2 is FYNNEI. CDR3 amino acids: CASSARQGEGEAFF. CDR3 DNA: TGTGCCAGCAGTGCGCGACAGGGTGAGGGTGAAGCTTTCTTT.

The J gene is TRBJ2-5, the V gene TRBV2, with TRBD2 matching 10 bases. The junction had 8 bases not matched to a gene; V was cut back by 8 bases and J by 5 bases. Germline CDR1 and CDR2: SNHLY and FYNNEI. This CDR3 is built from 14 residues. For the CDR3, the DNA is TGTGCCAGCGGCCCGAGCGGGAGGGGGGAGACCCAGTACTTC. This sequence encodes CASGPSGRGETQYF.

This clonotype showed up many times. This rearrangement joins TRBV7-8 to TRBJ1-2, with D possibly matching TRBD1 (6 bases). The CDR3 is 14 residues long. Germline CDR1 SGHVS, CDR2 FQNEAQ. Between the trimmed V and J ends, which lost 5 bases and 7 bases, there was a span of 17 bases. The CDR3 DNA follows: TGTGCCAGCAGCCCCCCCGACAGGCCAGGTGGCTACACCTTC. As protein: CASSPPDRPGGYTF.

The CDR3 coding sequence is TGTGCCACCAGCACTGAAGGGGAGGGCCAAGAGCAGTACTTC. As protein: CATSTEGEGQEQYF. The rearrangement joins TRBV15 to TRBJ2-7, with 7 bases identical to TRBD2. With V trimmed by 4 bases and J by 7 bases, 10 bases remained unmatched. Germline CDR1 and CDR2: LNHNV and YYDKDF (reference sequence). The CDR3 totals 14 residues.

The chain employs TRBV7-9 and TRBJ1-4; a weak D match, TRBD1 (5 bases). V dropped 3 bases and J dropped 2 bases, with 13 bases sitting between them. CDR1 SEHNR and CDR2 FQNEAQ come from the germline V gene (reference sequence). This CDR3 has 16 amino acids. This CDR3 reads CASSFWGKFTNEKLFF. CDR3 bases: TGTGCCAGCAGCTTTTGGGGGAAGTTCACTAATGAAAAACTGTTTTTT.

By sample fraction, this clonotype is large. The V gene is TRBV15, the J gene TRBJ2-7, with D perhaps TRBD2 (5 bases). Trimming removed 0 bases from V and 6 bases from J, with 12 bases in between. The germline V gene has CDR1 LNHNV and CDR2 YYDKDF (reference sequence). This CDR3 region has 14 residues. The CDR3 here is CATSRDRVAGEQYF. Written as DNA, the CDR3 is TGTGCCACCAGCAGAGATCGGGTGGCGGGCGAGCAGTACTTC.

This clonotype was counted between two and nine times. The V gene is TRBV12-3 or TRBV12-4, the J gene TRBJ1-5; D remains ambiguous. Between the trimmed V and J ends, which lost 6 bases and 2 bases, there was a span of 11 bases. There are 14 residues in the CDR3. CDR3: CASRIKLGNQPQHF. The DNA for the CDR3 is TGTGCCAGCAGGATAAAATTGGGCAATCAGCCCCAGCATTTT.

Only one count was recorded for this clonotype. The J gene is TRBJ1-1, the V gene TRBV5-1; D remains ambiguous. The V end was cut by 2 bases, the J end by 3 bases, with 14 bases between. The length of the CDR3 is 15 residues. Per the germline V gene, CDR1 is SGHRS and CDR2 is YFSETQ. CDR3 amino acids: CASSFSSTEYTEAFF. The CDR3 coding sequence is TGCGCCAGCAGCTTCAGCAGTACAGAGTACACTGAAGCTTTCTTT.

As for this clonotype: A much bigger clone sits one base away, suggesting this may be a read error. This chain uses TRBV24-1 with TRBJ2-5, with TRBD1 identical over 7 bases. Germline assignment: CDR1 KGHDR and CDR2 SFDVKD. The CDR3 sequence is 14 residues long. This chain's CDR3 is CTTSEDRAQETQYF. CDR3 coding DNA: TGTACCACCAGTGAAGACAGGGCACAAGAGACCCAGTACTTC.

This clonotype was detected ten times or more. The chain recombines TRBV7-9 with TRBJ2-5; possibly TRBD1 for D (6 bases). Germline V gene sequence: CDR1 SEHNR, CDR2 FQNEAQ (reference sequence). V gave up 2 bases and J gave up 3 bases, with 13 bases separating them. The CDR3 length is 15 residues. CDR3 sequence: CASSLIGDNKETQYF. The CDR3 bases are TGTGCCAGCAGCTTAATCGGGGACAACAAAGAGACCCAGTACTTC.

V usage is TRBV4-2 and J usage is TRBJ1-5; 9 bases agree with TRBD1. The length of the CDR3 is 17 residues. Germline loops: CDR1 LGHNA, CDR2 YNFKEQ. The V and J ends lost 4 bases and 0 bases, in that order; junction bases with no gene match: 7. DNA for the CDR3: TGTGCCAGCAGCCCCGGGACAGGGTCTAGTAGCAATCAGCCCCAGCATTTT. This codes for CASSPGTGSSSNQPQHF.

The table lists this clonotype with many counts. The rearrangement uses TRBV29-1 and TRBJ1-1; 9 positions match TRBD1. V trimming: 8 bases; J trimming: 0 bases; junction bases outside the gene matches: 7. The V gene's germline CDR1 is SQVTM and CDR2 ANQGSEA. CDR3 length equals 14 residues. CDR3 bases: TGCAGCACCCTAACAGGGGGCTTGAACACTGAAGCTTTCTTT. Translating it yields CSTLTGGLNTEAFF. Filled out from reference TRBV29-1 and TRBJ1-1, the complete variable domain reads SAVISQKPSRDICQRGTSLTIQCQVDSQVTMMFWYRQQPGQSLTLIATANQGSEATYESGFVIDKFPISRPNLTFSTLTVSNMSPEDSSIYLCSTLTGGLNTEAFFGQGTRLTVV.

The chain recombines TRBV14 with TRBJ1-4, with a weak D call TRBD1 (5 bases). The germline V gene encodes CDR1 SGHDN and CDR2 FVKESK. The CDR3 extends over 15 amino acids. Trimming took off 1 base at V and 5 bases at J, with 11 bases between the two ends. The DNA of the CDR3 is TGTGCCAGCAGCCAAGGACCGGGGCACAATGAAAAACTGTTTTTT. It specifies CASSQGPGHNEKLFF. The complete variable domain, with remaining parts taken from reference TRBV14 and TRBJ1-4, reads EAGVTQFPSHSVIEKGQTVTLRCDPISGHDNLYWYRRVMGKEIKFLLHFVKESKQDESGMPNNRFLAERTGGTYSTLKVQPAELEDSGVYFCASSQGPGHNEKLFFGSGTQLSVL.

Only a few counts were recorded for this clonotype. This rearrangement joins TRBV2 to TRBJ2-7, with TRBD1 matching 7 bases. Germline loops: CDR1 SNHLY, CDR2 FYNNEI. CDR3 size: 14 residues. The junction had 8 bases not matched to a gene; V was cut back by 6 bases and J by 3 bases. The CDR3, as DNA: TGTGCCAGCAGCTTAGCTGGGACAGTCTACGAGCAGTACTTC. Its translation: CASSLAGTVYEQYF.

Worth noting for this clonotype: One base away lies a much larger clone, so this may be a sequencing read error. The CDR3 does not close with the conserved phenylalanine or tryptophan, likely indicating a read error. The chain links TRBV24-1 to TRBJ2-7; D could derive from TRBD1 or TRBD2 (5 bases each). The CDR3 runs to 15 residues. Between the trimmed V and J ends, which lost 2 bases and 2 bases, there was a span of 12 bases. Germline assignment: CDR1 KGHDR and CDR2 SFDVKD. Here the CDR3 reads CATSDSHGATYEQYL. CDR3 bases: TGTGCCACCAGTGATTCACACGGGGCTACCTACGAGCAGTACCTC.

The CDR3 protein is CASSLSAGGEETQYF. The DNA of the CDR3 is TGTGCCAGCAGTTTATCGGCCGGGGGCGAAGAGACCCAGTACTTC. The genes are TRBV7-2 and TRBJ2-5; D is possibly TRBD1 or TRBD2 (6 bases each). CDR3 length: 15 residues. V lost 6 bases to trimming and J lost 3 bases, with 17 bases between them. Germline V CDR1 and CDR2: SGHTA, FQGNSA.

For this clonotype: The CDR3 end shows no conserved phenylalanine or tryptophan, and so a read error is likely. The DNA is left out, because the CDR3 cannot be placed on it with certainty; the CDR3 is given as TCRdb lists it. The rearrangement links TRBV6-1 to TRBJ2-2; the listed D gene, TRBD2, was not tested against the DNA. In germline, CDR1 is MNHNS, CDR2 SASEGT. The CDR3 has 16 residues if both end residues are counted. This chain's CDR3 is CASSEGGTSNTGERMS.